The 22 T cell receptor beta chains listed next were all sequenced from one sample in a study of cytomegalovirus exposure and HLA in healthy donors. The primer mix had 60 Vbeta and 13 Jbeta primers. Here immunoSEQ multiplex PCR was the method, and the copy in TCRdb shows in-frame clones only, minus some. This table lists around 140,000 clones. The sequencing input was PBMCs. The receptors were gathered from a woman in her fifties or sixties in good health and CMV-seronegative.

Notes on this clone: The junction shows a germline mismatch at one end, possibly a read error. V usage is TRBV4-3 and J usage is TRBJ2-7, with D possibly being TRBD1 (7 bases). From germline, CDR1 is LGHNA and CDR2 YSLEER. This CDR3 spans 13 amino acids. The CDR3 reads CASSQGPEGQTHF. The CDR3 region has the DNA TGCGCCAGCAGCCAAGGACCGGAGGGACAGACACACTTC.

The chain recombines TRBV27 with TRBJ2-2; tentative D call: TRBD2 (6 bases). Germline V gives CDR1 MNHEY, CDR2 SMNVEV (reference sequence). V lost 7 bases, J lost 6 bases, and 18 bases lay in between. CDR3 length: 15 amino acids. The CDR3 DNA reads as TGTGCCAGCACAACTCTGAGGGGCGGGGCCGGGGAGCTGTTTTTT. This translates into CASTTLRGGAGELFF.

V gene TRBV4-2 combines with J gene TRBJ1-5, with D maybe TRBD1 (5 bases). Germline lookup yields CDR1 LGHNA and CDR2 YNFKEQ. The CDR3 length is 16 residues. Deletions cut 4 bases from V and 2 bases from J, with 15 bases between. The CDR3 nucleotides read TGTGCCAGCAGCCGAGAGGTTTTCAGGGGCAATCAGCCCCAGCATTTT. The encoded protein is CASSREVFRGNQPQHF.

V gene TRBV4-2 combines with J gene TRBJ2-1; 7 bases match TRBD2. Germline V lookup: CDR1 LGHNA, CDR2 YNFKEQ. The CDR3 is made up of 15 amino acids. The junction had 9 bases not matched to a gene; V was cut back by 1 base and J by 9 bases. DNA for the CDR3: TGTGCCAGCAGCCAAGGGGCGGGAGCGGCTGGTGAGCAGTTCTTC. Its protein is CASSQGAGAAGEQFF.

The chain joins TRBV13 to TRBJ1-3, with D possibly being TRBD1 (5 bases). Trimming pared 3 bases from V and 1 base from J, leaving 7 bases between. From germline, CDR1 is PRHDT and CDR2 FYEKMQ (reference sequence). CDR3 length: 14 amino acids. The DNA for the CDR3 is TGTGCCAGCAGCTTGGGGGGTTCTGGAAACACCATATATTTT. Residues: CASSLGGSGNTIYF. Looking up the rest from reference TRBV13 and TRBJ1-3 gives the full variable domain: AAGVIQSPRHLIKEKRETATLKCYPIPRHDTVYWYQQGPGQDPQFLISFYEKMQSDKGSIPDRFSAQQFSDYHSELNMSSLELGDSALYFCASSLGGSGNTIYFGEGSWLTVV.

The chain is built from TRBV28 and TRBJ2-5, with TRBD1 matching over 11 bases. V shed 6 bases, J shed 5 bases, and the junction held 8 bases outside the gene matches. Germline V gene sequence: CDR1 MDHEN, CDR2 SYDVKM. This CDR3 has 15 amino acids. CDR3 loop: CASRGGQGARETQYF. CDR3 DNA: TGTGCCAGCAGAGGAGGACAGGGGGCAAGGGAGACCCAGTACTTC.

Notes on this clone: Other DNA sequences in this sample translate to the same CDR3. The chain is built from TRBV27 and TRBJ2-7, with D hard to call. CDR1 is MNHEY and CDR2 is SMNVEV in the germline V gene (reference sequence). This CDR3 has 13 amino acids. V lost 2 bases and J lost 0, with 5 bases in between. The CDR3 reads CASSLTGSYEQYF. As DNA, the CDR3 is TGTGCCAGCAGTTTAACCGGCTCCTACGAGCAGTACTTC.

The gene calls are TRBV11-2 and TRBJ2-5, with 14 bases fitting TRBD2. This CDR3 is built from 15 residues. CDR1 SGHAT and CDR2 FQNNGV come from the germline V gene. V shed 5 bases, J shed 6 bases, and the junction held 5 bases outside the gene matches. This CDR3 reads CASSPGTSGSQTQYF. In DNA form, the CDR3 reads TGTGCCAGCAGCCCCGGGACTAGCGGGAGTCAGACCCAGTACTTC.

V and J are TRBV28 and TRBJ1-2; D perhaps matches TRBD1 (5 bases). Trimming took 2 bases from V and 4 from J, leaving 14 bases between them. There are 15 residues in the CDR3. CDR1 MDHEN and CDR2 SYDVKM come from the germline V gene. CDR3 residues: CASSLNAGEGYGYTF. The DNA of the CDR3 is TGTGCCAGCAGTTTAAATGCGGGGGAAGGCTATGGCTACACCTTC.

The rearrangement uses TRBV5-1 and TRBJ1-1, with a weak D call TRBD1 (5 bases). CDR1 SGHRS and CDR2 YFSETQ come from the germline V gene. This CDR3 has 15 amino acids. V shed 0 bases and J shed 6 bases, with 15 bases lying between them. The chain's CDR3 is CASSLVEGSGPEAFF. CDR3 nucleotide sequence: TGCGCCAGCAGCTTGGTTGAGGGGAGCGGGCCTGAAGCTTTCTTT.

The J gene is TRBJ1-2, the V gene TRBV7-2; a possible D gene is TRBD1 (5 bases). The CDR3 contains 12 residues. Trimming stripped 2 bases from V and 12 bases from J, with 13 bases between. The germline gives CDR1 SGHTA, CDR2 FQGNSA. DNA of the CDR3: TGTGCCAGCAGCTTATTGGGGGGGTCGGACACCTTC. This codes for CASSLLGGSDTF.

CDR3 nucleotides: TGTGCCATCAGTGGAGGGGGTCTCGACGAGCAGTACTTC. Protein product: CAISGGGLDEQYF. V gene TRBV10-3 combines with J gene TRBJ2-7; perhaps TRBD1 as D (6 bases). The CDR3 runs to 13 residues. Between the trimmed V and J ends, which lost 4 bases and 5 bases, there was a span of 12 bases. Germline V gene lookup returns CDR1 ENHRY and CDR2 SYGVKD.

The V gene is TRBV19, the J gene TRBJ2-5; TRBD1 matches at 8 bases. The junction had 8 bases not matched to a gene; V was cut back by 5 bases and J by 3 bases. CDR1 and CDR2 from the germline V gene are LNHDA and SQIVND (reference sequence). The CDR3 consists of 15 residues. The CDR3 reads CASSSRDRGEETQYF. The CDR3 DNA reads TGTGCCAGTAGTTCCCGTGACAGGGGTGAAGAGACCCAGTACTTC.

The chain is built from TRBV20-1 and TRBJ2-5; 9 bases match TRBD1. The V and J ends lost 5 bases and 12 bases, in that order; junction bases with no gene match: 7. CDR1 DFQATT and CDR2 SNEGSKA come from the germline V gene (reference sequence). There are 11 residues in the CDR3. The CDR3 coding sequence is TGCAGTGCTTCCGGACAGGGGACGGAGTACTTC. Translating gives CSASGQGTEYF.

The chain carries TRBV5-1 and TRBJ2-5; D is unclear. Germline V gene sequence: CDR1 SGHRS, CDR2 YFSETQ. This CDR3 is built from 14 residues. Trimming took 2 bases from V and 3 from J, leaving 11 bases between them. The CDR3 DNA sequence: TGCGCCAGCAGCTTACTGCTAGGTAAAGAGACCCAGTACTTC. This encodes CASSLLLGKETQYF.

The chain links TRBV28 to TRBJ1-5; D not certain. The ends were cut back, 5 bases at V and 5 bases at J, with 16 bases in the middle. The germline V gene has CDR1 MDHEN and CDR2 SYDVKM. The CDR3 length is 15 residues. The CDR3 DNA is TGTGCCAGCAGTCCCCCAGGAGGCGGCGATCAGCCCCAGCATTTT. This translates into CASSPPGGGDQPQHF.

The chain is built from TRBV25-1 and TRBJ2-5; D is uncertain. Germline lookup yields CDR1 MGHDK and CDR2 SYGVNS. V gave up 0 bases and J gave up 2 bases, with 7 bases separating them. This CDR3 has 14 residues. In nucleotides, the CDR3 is TGTGCCAGCAGTGAATACCTGGCACAAGAGACCCAGTACTTC. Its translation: CASSEYLAQETQYF. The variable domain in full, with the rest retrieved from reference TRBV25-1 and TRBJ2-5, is EADIYQTPRYLVIGTGKKITLECSQTMGHDKMYWYQQDPGMELHLIHYSYGVNSTEKGDLSSESTVSRIRTEHFPLTLESARPSHTSQYLCASSEYLAQETQYFGPGTRLLVL.

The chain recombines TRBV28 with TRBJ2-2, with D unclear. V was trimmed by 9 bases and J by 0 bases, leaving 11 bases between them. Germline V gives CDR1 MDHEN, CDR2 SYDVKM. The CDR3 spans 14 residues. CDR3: CARVLLANTGELFF. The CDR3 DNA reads TGTGCCAGGGTACTACTCGCGAACACCGGGGAGCTGTTTTTT.

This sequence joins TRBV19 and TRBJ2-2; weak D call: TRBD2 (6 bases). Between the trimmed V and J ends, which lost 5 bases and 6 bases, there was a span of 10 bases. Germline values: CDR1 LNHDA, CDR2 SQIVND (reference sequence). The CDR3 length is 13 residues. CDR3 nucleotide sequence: TGTGCCAGTAGTCCTGGACTACCCGGGGAGCTGTTTTTT. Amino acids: CASSPGLPGELFF.

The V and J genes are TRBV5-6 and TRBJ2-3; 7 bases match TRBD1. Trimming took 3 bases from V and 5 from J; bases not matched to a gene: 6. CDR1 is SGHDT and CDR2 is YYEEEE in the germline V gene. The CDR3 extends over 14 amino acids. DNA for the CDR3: TGTGCCAGCAGCTGGACAGGCAGGGAAGATACGCAGTATTTT. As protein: CASSWTGREDTQYF. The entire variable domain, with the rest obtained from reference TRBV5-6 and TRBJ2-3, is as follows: DAGVTQSPTHLIKTRGQQVTLRCSPKSGHDTVSWYQQALGQGPQFIFQYYEEEERQRGNFPDRFSGHQFPNYSSELNVNALLLGDSALYLCASSWTGREDTQYFGPGTRLTVL.

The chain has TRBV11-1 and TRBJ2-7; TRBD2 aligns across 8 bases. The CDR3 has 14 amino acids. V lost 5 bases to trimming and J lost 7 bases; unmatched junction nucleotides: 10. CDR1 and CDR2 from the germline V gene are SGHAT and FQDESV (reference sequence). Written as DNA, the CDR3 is TGTGCCAGCAGCCGACCTTCGGGGGGGGTTGAGCAGTACTTC. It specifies CASSRPSGGVEQYF.

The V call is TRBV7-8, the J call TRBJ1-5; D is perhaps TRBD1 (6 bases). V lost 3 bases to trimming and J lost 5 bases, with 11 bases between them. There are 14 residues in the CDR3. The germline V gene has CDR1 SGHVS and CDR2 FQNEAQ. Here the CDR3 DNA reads TGTGCCAGCAGCTTCTCAGGGGAAGATCAGCCCCAGCATTTT. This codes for CASSFSGEDQPQHF.